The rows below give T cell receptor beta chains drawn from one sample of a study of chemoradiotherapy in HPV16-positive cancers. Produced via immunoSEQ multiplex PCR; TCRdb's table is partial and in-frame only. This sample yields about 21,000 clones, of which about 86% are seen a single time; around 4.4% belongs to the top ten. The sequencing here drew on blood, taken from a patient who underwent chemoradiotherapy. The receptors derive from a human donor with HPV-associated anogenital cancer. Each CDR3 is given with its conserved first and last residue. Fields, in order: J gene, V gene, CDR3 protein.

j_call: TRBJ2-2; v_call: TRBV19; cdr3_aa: CASTKGLDGTGELFF
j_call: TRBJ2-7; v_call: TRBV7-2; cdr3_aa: CASSIDRGRKGEQYF
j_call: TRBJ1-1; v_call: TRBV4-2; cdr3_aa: CASSQEGTRMNTEAFF
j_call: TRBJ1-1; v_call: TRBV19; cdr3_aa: CASSRQVTATEAFF
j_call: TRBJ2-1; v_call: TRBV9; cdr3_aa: CASSVAASGGYNEQFF
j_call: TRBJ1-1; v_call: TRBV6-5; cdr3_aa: CASSYGVRGNTEAFF
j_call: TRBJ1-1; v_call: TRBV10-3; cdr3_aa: CAIRIDRANTEAFF
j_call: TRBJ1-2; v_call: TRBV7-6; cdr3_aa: CASSRRDSTYGYTF
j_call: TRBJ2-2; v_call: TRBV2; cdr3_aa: CASSGTGFDTGELFF
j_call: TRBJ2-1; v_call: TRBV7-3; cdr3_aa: CASSSKATSGHNEQFF
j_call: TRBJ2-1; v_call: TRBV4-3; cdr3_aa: CASSQPTSGSPYNEQFF
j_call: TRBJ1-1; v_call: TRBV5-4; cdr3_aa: CASSSDMNTEAFF
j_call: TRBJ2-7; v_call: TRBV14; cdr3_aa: CASSQLTATYEQYF
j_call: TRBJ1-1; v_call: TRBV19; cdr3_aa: CASSTEGGTGAEAFF
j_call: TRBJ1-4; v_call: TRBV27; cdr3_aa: CASSSSTALEGYEKLFF
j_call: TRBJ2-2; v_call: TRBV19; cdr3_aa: CASSIGGTVNTGELFF
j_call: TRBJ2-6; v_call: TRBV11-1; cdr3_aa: CASSPVAGVGPPGANVLTF
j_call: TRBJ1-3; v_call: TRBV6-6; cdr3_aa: CASSYDRGSGNTIYF
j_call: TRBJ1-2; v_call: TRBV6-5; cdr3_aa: CASSDSGAGTSYTF